A single sample is the source of the 6 T cell receptor beta chains below, sequenced in a study of graft-versus-host responses after intestinal transplantation. Generated by immunoSEQ multiplex PCR, the TCRdb table keeps only in-frame clones and is missing some. Here the sample spans fewer than 65,000 clones, roughly nine tenths being singletons. The antigens for these receptors are not known. Sequences were derived from unstimulated CD4+ T cells sorted from spleen or lymph node cells, sampled before transplant. These receptors all stem from a human donor who was the organ donor for an intestinal transplant.

V usage is TRBV27 and J usage is TRBJ1-5; 10 bases map to TRBD1. V dropped 6 bases and J dropped 6; count of bases not matched to a gene: 17. Per germline, CDR1 MNHEY and CDR2 SMNVEV (reference sequence). The CDR3 covers 18 residues. The CDR3 nucleotides read TGTGCCAGCAGCCTAGTCCTGACAGGGGGCCAAGTCCGTCAGCCCCAGCATTTT. Its protein is CASSLVLTGGQVRQPQHF.

The chain couples TRBV4-2 to TRBJ2-3, with 10 bases aligning to TRBD1. Germline CDR1 and CDR2: LGHNA and YNFKEQ. This CDR3 has 16 amino acids. J lost 4 bases, V lost 0 bases, and 4 bases had no gene match. CDR3 residues: CASSQDRTGGPDTQYF. In DNA form, the CDR3 reads TGTGCCAGCAGCCAAGATAGGACAGGGGGTCCAGATACGCAGTATTTT.

The chain couples TRBV2 to TRBJ2-7; 11 positions agree with TRBD2. The CDR3 runs to 15 residues. Germline V lookup: CDR1 SNHLY, CDR2 FYNNEI. J gave up 6 bases and V 3 bases, and 7 bases lay outside the gene matches. This CDR3 reads CASSDITSGSSEQYF. The DNA for the CDR3 is TGTGCCAGCAGTGATATTACTAGCGGGAGTTCCGAGCAGTACTTC.

V usage is TRBV9 and J usage is TRBJ2-1; D perhaps matches TRBD2 (5 bases). Per germline, CDR1 SGDLS and CDR2 YYNGEE. Deletions cut 0 bases from V and 4 bases from J, with 11 bases between. The CDR3 is 15 residues long. The CDR3 loop reads CASSVAPGLYNEQFF. The CDR3 DNA follows: TGTGCCAGCAGCGTAGCCCCCGGACTTTACAATGAGCAGTTCTTC. The entire variable domain, with the rest obtained from reference TRBV9 and TRBJ2-1, is as follows: DSGVTQTPKHLITATGQRVTLRCSPRSGDLSVYWYQQSLDQGLQFLIQYYNGEERAKGNILERFSAQQFPDLHSELNLSSLELGDSALYFCASSVAPGLYNEQFFGPGTRLTVL.

V is TRBV7-2 and J is TRBJ2-3, with TRBD1 matching over 9 bases. The CDR3 sequence is 15 residues long. Per the germline V gene, CDR1 is SGHTA and CDR2 is FQGNSA. Losses at the gene ends were 6 bases for V and 6 bases for J; bases not matched to a gene: 10. CDR3 DNA: TGTGCCAGCAGACGGAGGACAGGGGAGGGCGATACGCAGTATTTT. This encodes CASRRRTGEGDTQYF.

The chain joins TRBV2 to TRBJ2-5, with 11 nucleotides matching TRBD1. J gave up 5 bases and V 6 bases, and 14 bases lay outside the gene matches. The CDR3 is 17 residues long. From germline, CDR1 is SNHLY and CDR2 FYNNEI. This chain's CDR3 is CASRLRTGGWNRETQYF. CDR3 bases: TGTGCCAGCAGACTCAGGACAGGGGGCTGGAATAGGGAGACCCAGTACTTC. Variable domain in full (rest from reference TRBV2 and TRBJ2-5): EPEVTQTPSHQVTQMGQEVILRCVPISNHLYFYWYRQILGQKVEFLVSFYNNEISEKSEIFDDQFSVERPDGSNFTLKIRSTKLEDSAMYFCASRLRTGGWNRETQYFGPGTRLLVL.